This T cell receptor beta chain was recorded in a study of T-cell memory formation after mild COVID-19. Study details: The two donors had largely donor-specific TCR clusters.

Study findings and constraints: Clones that contracted clustered mainly in CM and EM if CD4+ and in EMRA if CD8+.

Per germline, CDR1 KGHDR and CDR2 SFDVKD. This CDR3 is 15 amino acids long. V was clipped by 0 bases and J by 5 bases, with 11 bases between them. This clonotype was seen a handful of times. Its specificity is not known. TCRdb reanalysed the 5' RACE reads using MiXCR and keeps one entry per CDR3 protein. Among fewer than 700,000 distinct CDR3 sequences listed, about 20% were seen once. The TCR originated in an adult woman who had mild COVID-19 (a few samples of this study predate the infection). Cell type and time point are not known. Sequenced sample: PBMCs or a T cell subset sorted from them (not recorded which). The chain has TRBV24-1 and TRBJ2-3, with D maybe TRBD2 (6 bases). The CDR3 loop is CATSDLGGAGDTQYF. For the CDR3, the DNA is TGTGCCACCAGTGATTTGGGCGGAGCGGGAGATACGCAGTATTTT.